This record looks at one T cell receptor (beta chain) sequence and its context. The antigen is undetermined. Repeated repertoire sampling spanned the course of chemoradiotherapy. The data originate from a study of chemoradiotherapy in HPV16-positive cancers. Study-wide results and limits: For HPV16-positive patients, expanding HPV-responsive T cells associated with longer recurrence-free survival. Non-HPV-specific T cells did not expand in tumors during treatment, whereas candidate HPV-specific clones and E7-related motifs did.

The assay was immunoSEQ multiplex PCR, and TCRdb's table has in-frame clones only and misses some. The table has approximately 10,000 clones, around 80% seen once; the top ten hold around 2%. CDR3 length equals 14 residues. V trimming: 2 bases; J trimming: 1 base; junction bases outside the gene matches: 3. Germline V gene sequence: CDR1 GTSNPN, CDR2 SVGIG (reference sequence). The sample was gathered from a patient who underwent chemoradiotherapy. The receptor's source is a human donor with HPV-associated anogenital cancer. The rearrangement links TRBV30 to TRBJ1-1; 8 positions agree with TRBD1. The CDR3 reads CAWSKTGGNTEAFF. CDR3 coding DNA: TGTGCCTGGAGTAAAACAGGGGGGAACACTGAAGCTTTCTTT. Full variable domain (rest looked up from reference TRBV30 and TRBJ1-1): SQTIHQWPATLVQPVGSPLSLECTVEGTSNPNLYWYRQAAGRGLQLLFYSVGIGQISSEVPQNLSASRPQDRQFILSSKKLLLSDSGFYLCAWSKTGGNTEAFFGQGTRLTVV.